This T cell receptor beta chain is drawn from a study of blood T cells in healthy people across ages. Together with a sample-barcoded 5' primer, a J-beta primer mix was included in a second PCR lasting about 6 to 11 cycles. A single record per CDR3 protein comes from TCRdb applying MiXCR to the 5' RACE reads. The sample has over 450,000 distinct CDR3 sequences, 24% seen once. The CDR3 has 12 residues. V gave up 6 bases and J gave up 7 bases, with 12 bases separating them. From germline, CDR1 is KGHSH and CDR2 LQKENI. The sample was also reused in another study, on T cells of mothers and their children. Per that study: A few healthy Caucasian mothers gave samples, and so did their six children.

The chain couples TRBV18 to TRBJ1-1; unclear D gene. Sequences were obtained from blood. The source of this sequence is a boy between 10 and 17 years old in good health. This CDR3 is CASSPIISEAFF. CDR3 in DNA: TGTGCCAGCTCGCCGATAATCAGTGAAGCTTTCTTT.